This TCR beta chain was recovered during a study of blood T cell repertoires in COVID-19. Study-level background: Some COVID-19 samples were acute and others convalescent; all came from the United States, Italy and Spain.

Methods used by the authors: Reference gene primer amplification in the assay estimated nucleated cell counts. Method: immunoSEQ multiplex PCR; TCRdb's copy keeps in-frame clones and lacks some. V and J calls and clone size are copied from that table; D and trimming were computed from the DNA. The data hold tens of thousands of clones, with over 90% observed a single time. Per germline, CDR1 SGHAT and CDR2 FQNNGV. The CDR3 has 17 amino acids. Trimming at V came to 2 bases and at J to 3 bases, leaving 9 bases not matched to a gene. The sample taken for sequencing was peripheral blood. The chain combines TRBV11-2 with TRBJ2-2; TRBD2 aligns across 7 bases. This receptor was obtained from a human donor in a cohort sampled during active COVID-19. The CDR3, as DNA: TGTGCCAGCAGCTTACCTAGGACTAGTATGGACACCGGGGAGCTGTTTTTT. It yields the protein CASSLPRTSMDTGELFF. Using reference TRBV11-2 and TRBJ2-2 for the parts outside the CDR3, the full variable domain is EAGVAQSPRYKIIEKRQSVAFWCNPISGHATLYWYQQILGQGPKLLIQFQNNGVVDDSQLPKDRFSAERLKGVDSTLKIQPAKLEDSAVYLCASSLPRTSMDTGELFFGEGSRLTVL.